This T cell receptor (beta chain) was sequenced during a study of monozygotic twins with inflammatory bowel disease. The CDR3 contains 13 residues. Germline assignment: CDR1 LNHDA and CDR2 SQIVND (reference sequence). With regard to this clonotype: Its antigen is as yet unknown.

Researchers used 3500 ng of total RNA for each TCR library. UMIs incorporating a 6-nucleotide sample barcode were appended by means of template switching. From the 5' RACE reads, TCRdb lists one entry per CDR3 protein and no DNA. This sample's table reports 200,000 to 250,000 distinct CDR3 sequences. Regarding the study as a whole: In the analysis, different T cell subtypes could not be told apart.

Sequencing was carried out using blood. The clonotype comes from a human donor with ulcerative colitis or Crohn's disease, or a healthy co-twin of an affected twin (not recorded which). J is TRBJ2-7 and V is TRBV19; the D call of TRBD1 rests on TCRdb alone, since no DNA is present to check it. The CDR3 sequence: CASSTGQTYEQYF.